Here is one T cell receptor beta chain with its context. The sample is drawn from a study of cytomegalovirus exposure and HLA in healthy donors. The PCR ran on 60 Vbeta and 13 Jbeta primers. This table comes from immunoSEQ multiplex PCR, and its TCRdb copy is limited to in-frame clones, with some not included. The table records over 150,000 clones, roughly 76% of them present only once. Sequenced: PBMCs. The TCR was taken from a man aged 60 to 75 in good health and CMV-seronegative.

The CDR3 DNA is TGTGCCAGCAGCCCACCTTTCGGGGGAAACCTCCTGCAGTACTTC. Its translation: CASSPPFGGNLLQYF. This rearrangement joins TRBV28 to TRBJ2-4; tentatively, D is TRBD2 (6 bases). Germline assignment: CDR1 MDHEN and CDR2 SYDVKM. The length of the CDR3 is 15 residues. V gave up 6 bases and J gave up 13 bases, with 25 bases separating them.